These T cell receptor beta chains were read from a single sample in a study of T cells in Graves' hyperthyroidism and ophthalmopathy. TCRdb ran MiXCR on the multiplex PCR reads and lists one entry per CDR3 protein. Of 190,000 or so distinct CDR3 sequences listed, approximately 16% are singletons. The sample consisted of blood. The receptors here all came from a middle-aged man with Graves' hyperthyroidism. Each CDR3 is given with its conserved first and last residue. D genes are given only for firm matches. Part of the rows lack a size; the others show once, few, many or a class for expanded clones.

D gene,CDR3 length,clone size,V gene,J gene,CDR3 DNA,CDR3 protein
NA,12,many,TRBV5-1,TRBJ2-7,TGCGCCAGCAGCTCACAGGGCCTCGAGCAGTACTTC,CASSSQGLEQYF
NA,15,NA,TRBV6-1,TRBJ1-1,TGTGCCAGCAGTGAGCCCCGGACGGCGAACACTGAAGCTTTCTTT,CASSEPRTANTEAFF
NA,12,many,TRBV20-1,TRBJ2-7,TGCAGCAGCGCAGGGAGGTCCCACGAGCAGTACTTC,CSSAGRSHEQYF
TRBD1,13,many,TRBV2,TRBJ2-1,TGTGCCAGCAGGATAGAGGGGGCAAATGAGCAGTTCTTC,CASRIEGANEQFF
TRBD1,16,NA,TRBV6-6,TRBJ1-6,TGTGCCAGCAGTTACGAACCGGGACAGGCTAATTCACCCCTCCACTTT,CASSYEPGQANSPLHF
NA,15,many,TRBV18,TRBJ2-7,TGTGCCAGCTCACCACTCACGGAGACTTCCTACGAGCAGTACTTC,CASSPLTETSYEQYF
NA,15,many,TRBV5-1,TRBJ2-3,TGCGCCAGCAGCCCATACAGGGAAAGCACAGATACGCAGTATTTT,CASSPYRESTDTQYF
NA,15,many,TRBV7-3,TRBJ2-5,TGTGCCAGCAGCTTAATGGGATCTGGGGAAGAGACCCAGTACTTC,CASSLMGSGEETQYF
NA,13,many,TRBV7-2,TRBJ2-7,TGTGCCAGCAGCTTCGAATTTTCCTACGAGCAGTACTTC,CASSFEFSYEQYF
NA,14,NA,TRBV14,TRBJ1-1,TGTGCCAGCAGCCAAGTAGGTTCACGCACTGAAGCTTTCTTT,CASSQVGSRTEAFF
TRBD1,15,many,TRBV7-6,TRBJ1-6,TGTGCCAGCAGCCCTCGGACAGGGGGCCGATCACCCCTCCACTTT,CASSPRTGGRSPLHF
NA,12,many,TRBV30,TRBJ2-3,TGTGCCGGCCTCTGGGCGGGAGATACGCAGTATTTT,CAGLWAGDTQYF
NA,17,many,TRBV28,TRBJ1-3,TGTGCCAGCGAACCCCCGCTCGACCGAAGCTCTGGAAACACCATATATTTT,CASEPPLDRSSGNTIYF
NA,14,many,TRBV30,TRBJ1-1,TGTGCCTGGAGTGTAGACCCGGGAAACACTGAAGCTTTCTTT,CAWSVDPGNTEAFF
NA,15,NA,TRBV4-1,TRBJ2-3,TGCGCCAGCAGCCTCGGACAGTTTCTCACAGATACGCAGTATTTT,CASSLGQFLTDTQYF
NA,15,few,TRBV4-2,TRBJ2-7,TGTGCCAGCAGCCAAGATCGAGCGGACTACTACGAGCAGTACTTC,CASSQDRADYYEQYF
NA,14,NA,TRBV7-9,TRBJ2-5,TGTGCCAGCAACTCTGGGGGTGGGGCTGAGACCCAGTACTTC,CASNSGGGAETQYF
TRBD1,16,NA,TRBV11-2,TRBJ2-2,TGTGCCAGCAGCTCTCCGACAGGGAGAAACACCGGGGAGCTGTTTTTT,CASSSPTGRNTGELFF
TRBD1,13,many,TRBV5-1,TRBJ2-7,TGCGCCAGCAGCGCCCGGGACAGGGAGGAGCAGTACTTC,CASSARDREEQYF
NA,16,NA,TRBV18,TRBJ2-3,TGTGCCAGCTCACCGAATAGCGGAACCTTCACAGATACGCAGTATTTT,CASSPNSGTFTDTQYF
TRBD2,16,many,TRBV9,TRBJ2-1,TGTGCCAGCAGCGTCCCCCTCGGGGGGAGAAACAATGAGCAGTTCTTC,CASSVPLGGRNNEQFF
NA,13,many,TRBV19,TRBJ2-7,TGTGCCAGTAGTATAGGGACAGCCTACGAGCAGTACTTC,CASSIGTAYEQYF
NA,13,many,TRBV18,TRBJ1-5,TGTGCCAGCTCACCGACAGAAAATCAGCCCCAGCATTTT,CASSPTENQPQHF
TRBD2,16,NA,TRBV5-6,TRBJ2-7,TGTGCCAGCAGCTTGGTAGCGGGGGGCATATCCTACGAACAGTACTTC,CASSLVAGGISYEQYF
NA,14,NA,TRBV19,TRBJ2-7,TGTGCCAGTAGTATTGGGACTCATACCTACGAGCAGTACTTC,CASSIGTHTYEQYF
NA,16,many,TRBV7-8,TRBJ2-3,TGTGCCAGCAGCTCCAGGAGGTTATGGGGCACAGATACGCAGTATTTT,CASSSRRLWGTDTQYF
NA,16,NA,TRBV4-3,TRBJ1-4,TGCGCCAGCAGCCTTACCCCGACAGGACGGAATGAAAAACTGTTTTTT,CASSLTPTGRNEKLFF
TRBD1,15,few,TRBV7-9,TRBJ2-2,TGTGCCAGCAGCTTACCGGCAGGGGGCTCCGGGGAGCTGTTTTTT,CASSLPAGGSGELFF
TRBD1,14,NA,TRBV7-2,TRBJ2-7,TGTGCCAGCAGCTCGGACAGGGGATCTTACGAGCAGTACTTC,CASSSDRGSYEQYF
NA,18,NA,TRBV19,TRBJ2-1,TGTGCCAGTAGTATTTTAAGCCCGGTCGGGAACTCCTACAATGAGCAGTCCTTC,CASSILSPVGNSYNEQSF
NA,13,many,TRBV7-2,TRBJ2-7,TGTGCCAGCAGCTTACAACCCTCCTACGAGCAGTACTTC,CASSLQPSYEQYF
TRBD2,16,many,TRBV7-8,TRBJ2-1,TGTGCCAGCAGCCATAGCGGGGGGCCGATGGCTAAGAAGCAGTTCTTC,CASSHSGGPMAKKQFF
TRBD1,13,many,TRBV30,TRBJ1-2,TGTGCCTGTATTACCGGGACAGGGCCCGGCTACACCTTC,CACITGTGPGYTF
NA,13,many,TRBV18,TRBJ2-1,TGTGCCAGCTCACCATTCGGGGGGCAAGAGCAGTTCTTC,CASSPFGGQEQFF
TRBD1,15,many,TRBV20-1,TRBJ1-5,TGCAGTGCTCATGAGGGGGCGCGGAGCAATCAGCCCCAGCATTTT,CSAHEGARSNQPQHF
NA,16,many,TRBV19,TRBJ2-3,TGTGCCAGTAGTCGGATTCATTCAGGACGCACAGATACGCAGTATTTT,CASSRIHSGRTDTQYF
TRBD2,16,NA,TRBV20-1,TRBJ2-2,TGCAGTGCTAGCGGTAGCGGGACTAGCGGGACCGGGGAGCTGTTTTTT,CSASGSGTSGTGELFF
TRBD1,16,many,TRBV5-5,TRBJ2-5,TGTGCCAGCAGCTTGGACTTAGGGACAGGGGCAAAGACCCAGTACTTC,CASSLDLGTGAKTQYF
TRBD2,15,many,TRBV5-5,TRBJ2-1,TGTGCCAGCAGCTTGGTACTAGCGGGGACCAATGAGCAGTTCTTC,CASSLVLAGTNEQFF
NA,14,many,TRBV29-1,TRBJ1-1,TGCAGCGTTGAATTTGCTGGGAGGGGTACTGAAGCTTTCTTT,CSVEFAGRGTEAFF
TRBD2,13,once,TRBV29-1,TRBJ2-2,TGCAGCGCCGAATGGGAGGGCACCGGGGAGCTGTTTTTT,CSAEWEGTGELFF
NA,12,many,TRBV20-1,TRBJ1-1,TGCAGTGCTCGACAGGTCATTACTGAAGCTTTCTTT,CSARQVITEAFF
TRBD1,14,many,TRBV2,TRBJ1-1,TGTGCCATCACAGGGGAGAGGGTGAACACTGAAGCTTTCTTT,CAITGERVNTEAFF
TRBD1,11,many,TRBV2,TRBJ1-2,TGTGCCAGCACGGACAGGGCGGGCTACACCTTC,CASTDRAGYTF
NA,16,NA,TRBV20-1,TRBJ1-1,TGCAGTGCCCGCACCCGGGGACGGCCGATGAACACTGAAGCTTTCTTT,CSARTRGRPMNTEAFF
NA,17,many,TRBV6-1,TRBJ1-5,TGTGCCAGCAGTTTAAGGGAGAGTATCTCCGTCAATCAGCCCCAGCATTTT,CASSLRESISVNQPQHF
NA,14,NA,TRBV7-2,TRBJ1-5,TGTGCCAGCAGCTTAGAAAGGGGTGGCCAGCCCCAGCATTTT,CASSLERGGQPQHF